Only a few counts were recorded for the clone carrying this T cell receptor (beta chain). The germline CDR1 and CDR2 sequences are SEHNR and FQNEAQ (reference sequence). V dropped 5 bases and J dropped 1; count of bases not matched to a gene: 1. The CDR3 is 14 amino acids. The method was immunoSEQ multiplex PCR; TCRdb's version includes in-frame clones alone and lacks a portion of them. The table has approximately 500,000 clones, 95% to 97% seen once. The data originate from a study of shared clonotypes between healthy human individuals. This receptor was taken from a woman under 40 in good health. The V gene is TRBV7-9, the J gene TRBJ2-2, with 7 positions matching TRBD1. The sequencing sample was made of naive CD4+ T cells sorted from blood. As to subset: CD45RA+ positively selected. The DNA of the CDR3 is TGTGCCAGCAGCGACAGGGTGAACACCGGGGAGCTGTTTTTT. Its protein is CASSDRVNTGELFF.